The present TCR beta chain was sequenced within a study of blood T cell repertoires in COVID-19. The CDR3 is 16 residues long. Germline assignment: CDR1 LGHDT and CDR2 YNNKEL (reference sequence). V gave up 4 bases and J gave up 5 bases, with 20 bases separating them. The table came from immunoSEQ multiplex PCR; TCRdb's copy has only in-frame clones and leaves some out. Of roughly 250,000 clones listed, around four fifths are singletons. This rearrangement joins TRBV3-1 (or the pseudogene TRBV3-2) to TRBJ2-5; D is undetermined. Sample: peripheral blood. This TCR came from a woman aged 55-70 years with active or convalescent COVID-19. The DNA of the CDR3 is TGTGCCAGCAGCCCTAGGTCGGTAGCAGTAACGGAGACCCAGTACTTC. Translation: CASSPRSVAVTETQYF.